This TCR beta chain was captured by sequencing in a study of T-cell memory formation after mild COVID-19. Study background: The two donors had largely donor-specific TCR clusters.

Constant-segment-primed 5'RACE gave TCR alpha and TCR beta cDNA libraries with sample barcodes and UMIs. TCRdb processed the 5' RACE reads anew with MiXCR; each CDR3 protein has one entry. This table has a few hundred thousand distinct CDR3 sequences, 25% to 30% appearing once. Notes on the study in general: Within pre-infection memory, some responding clones were found, suggesting cross-reactive memory joined. Whether second-wave clones peaking at day 37 were SARS-CoV-2 specific went unconfirmed.

In its sample, this clonotype was seen many times. Its target is not known. The CDR3 sequence is 16 residues long. Germline V gene sequence: CDR1 SGHRS, CDR2 YFSETQ. With 0 bases clipped from V and 1 base from J, the junction kept 4 bases outside the gene matches. Sequenced input: PBMCs or a T cell subset sorted from them (not recorded which). V and J are TRBV5-1 and TRBJ2-5, with 9 bases lining up with TRBD2. The clonotype originates from an adult woman who had mild COVID-19 (a few samples of this study predate the infection). Cell type and time point are not known. The CDR3, as DNA: TGCGCCAGCAGCTTGGTCCCTAGCGGGACCCAAGAGACCCAGTACTTC. Residues: CASSLVPSGTQETQYF.